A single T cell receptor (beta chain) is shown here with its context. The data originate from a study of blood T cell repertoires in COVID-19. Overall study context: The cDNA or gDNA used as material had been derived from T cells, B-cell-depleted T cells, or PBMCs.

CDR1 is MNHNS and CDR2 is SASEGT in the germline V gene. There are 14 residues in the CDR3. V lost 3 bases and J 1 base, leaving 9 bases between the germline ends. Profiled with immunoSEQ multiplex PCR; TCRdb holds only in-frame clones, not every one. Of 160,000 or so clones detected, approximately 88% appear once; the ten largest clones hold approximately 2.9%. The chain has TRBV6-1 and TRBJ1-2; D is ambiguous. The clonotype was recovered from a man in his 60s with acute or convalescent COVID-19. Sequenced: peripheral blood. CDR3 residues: CASSDGRDNYGYTF. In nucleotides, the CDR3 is TGTGCCAGCAGTGACGGACGGGATAACTATGGCTACACCTTC.